In its sample, the clone carrying this T cell receptor (beta chain) was seen many times. The data derive from a study of T cells in Graves' hyperthyroidism and ophthalmopathy. RNA transcripts served as the template for amplifying TCR beta CDR3 regions. RT-PCR in the first round (using the HTBI primer set) targeted the TCR CDR3. TCRdb recomputed calls from the multiplex PCR reads with MiXCR, one row per CDR3 protein. The sample holds around 260,000 distinct CDR3 sequences, 25% seen once. The CDR3 runs to 15 residues. J lost 2 bases, V lost 1 base, and 5 bases had no gene match. Germline V gives CDR1 SGHDT, CDR2 YYEEEE.

Sequencing was done on a sample of blood. The rearrangement links TRBV5-6 to TRBJ2-7; 8 bases match TRBD1. The sequence was obtained from a man aged 40-50 years with Graves' hyperthyroidism that later progressed to Graves' ophthalmopathy. Here the CDR3 reads CASSLRRTGTYEQYF. The CDR3 region has the DNA TGTGCCAGCAGCTTGAGGCGGACAGGGACCTACGAGCAGTACTTC.